The rows below give T cell receptor beta chains drawn from one sample of a study of blood T cell repertoires in COVID-19. TCRdb's table, derived via immunoSEQ multiplex PCR, lists solely in-frame clones and lacks some. The sample has 100,000 to 110,000 clones; less than 90% are singletons. The material sequenced was peripheral blood. These TCRs come from a man aged 25-45 years in a cohort sampled during active COVID-19. The CDR3 runs from the conserved cysteine through the conserved F or W. D genes are given only for firm matches. Clone size is not always given. Where it is, it says once, few, many or a class for expanded clones.

size	J	V	D	CDR3	DNA
NA	TRBJ2-2	TRBV5-1	TRBD2	CASKRFTSGGTNTGELFF	TGCGCCAGCAAAAGGTTCACTAGCGGGGGGACGAACACCGGGGAGCTGTTTTTT
NA	TRBJ1-4	TRBV5-8	NA	CASSFSRREKLFF	TGTGCCAGCAGCTTTTCGCGGCGTGAAAAACTGTTTTTT
NA	TRBJ2-7	TRBV19	NA	CASSGSGGEQYF	TGTGCCAGTAGTGGCTCAGGGGGGGAGCAGTACTTC
NA	TRBJ1-1	TRBV7-2	NA	CASSLGGRSESEAFF	TGTGCCAGCAGCTTAGGGGGCAGGTCCGAGTCTGAAGCTTTCTTT
NA	TRBJ2-5	TRBV9	TRBD1	CASSVGPVGGLETQYF	TGTGCCAGCAGCGTAGGCCCTGTAGGGGGCCTGGAGACCCAGTACTTC
NA	TRBJ2-2	TRBV3-1/TRBV3-2	NA	CASSRRQNTGELFF	TGTGCCAGCAGCCGTCGACAGAACACCGGGGAGCTGTTTTTT
NA	TRBJ2-1	TRBV6-2/TRBV6-3	TRBD2	CASSYDGGDNEQFF	TGTGCCAGCAGTTATGATGGGGGGGACAATGAGCAGTTCTTC
NA	TRBJ2-3	TRBV7-7	TRBD2	CASSAGGTDTQYF	TGTGCCAGCAGCGCGGGGGGGACAGATACGCAGTATTTT
once	TRBJ1-2	TRBV6-5	NA	CASSRSLSNYGYTF	TGTGCCAGCAGTCGGAGCCTGTCTAACTATGGCTACACCTTC
once	TRBJ1-4	TRBV16	TRBD1	CASSQNRGDEKLFF	TGTGCCAGCAGCCAAAACAGGGGGGATGAAAAACTGTTTTTT
NA	TRBJ2-3	TRBV5-8	TRBD2	CASSLGLAGDTDTQYF	TGTGCCAGCAGCTTGGGACTAGCGGGGGACACAGATACGCAGTATTTT
NA	TRBJ2-2	TRBV5-6	TRBD2	CASSFQRGPTGELFF	TGTGCCAGCAGTTTTCAGCGGGGGCCAACCGGGGAGCTGTTTTTT
NA	TRBJ2-3	TRBV11-2	TRBD2	CASSLVPTSGGADTQYF	TGTGCCAGCAGCTTAGTACCGACTAGCGGGGGGGCAGATACGCAGTATTTT
NA	TRBJ2-3	TRBV5-4	NA	CASSLSGATQYF	TGTGCCAGCAGCCTCTCAGGGGCCACGCAGTATTTT
NA	TRBJ1-4	TRBV2	NA	CASGPNEKLFF	TGTGCCAGCGGGCCTAATGAAAAACTGTTTTTT
NA	TRBJ2-2	TRBV19	NA	CASSIDVSSGNTGELFF	TGTGCCAGTAGTATAGATGTCAGTAGCGGGAACACCGGGGAGCTGTTTTTT
few	TRBJ2-7	TRBV5-4	TRBD1	CASSRRAGGDEQYF	TGTGCCAGCAGCCGGAGGGCAGGGGGCGACGAGCAGTACTTC
NA	TRBJ2-7	TRBV19	NA	CASSPHRYLSEQYF	TGTGCCAGTAGCCCCCACAGGTACTTGAGCGAGCAGTACTTC
NA	TRBJ2-7	TRBV19	TRBD2	CASSMERGANFVDEQYF	TGTGCCAGTAGTATGGAGCGGGGGGCCAACTTTGTGGACGAGCAGTACTTC
NA	TRBJ2-7	TRBV6-5	NA	CASSYRVAYEQYF	TGTGCCAGCAGTTATAGAGTGGCCTACGAGCAGTACTTC
NA	TRBJ2-7	TRBV5-1	TRBD1	CASTRTPGQGYEQYF	TGCGCCAGCACCCGAACACCGGGACAGGGCTACGAGCAGTACTTC
NA	TRBJ2-3	TRBV27	TRBD2	CASSPGLAAPDTQYF	TGTGCCAGCAGTCCGGGACTAGCCGCGCCAGATACGCAGTATTTT
NA	TRBJ2-3	TRBV7-9	TRBD1	CASSLGQGGTDTQYF	TGTGCCAGCAGCTTAGGACAGGGGGGTACAGATACGCAGTATTTT
NA	TRBJ1-1	TRBV5-4	TRBD1	CASSRTGALNTEAFF	TGTGCCAGCAGCCGGACAGGGGCCCTTAACACTGAAGCTTTCTTT
NA	TRBJ1-1	TRBV6-2/TRBV6-3	NA	CASSYSPQGTEAFF	TGTGCCAGCAGTTATTCCCCACAGGGCACTGAAGCTTTCTTT
NA	TRBJ2-2	TRBV5-1	TRBD2	CASSFMGAGGANTGELFF	TGCGCCAGCAGCTTTATGGGAGCGGGGGGCGCGAACACCGGGGAGCTGTTTTTT
NA	TRBJ1-2	TRBV2	TRBD1	CASSARDRGQKNYGYTF	TGTGCCAGCAGTGCCCGGGACAGGGGGCAGAAGAACTATGGCTACACCTTC
NA	TRBJ2-7	TRBV3-1/TRBV3-2	NA	CASSHSSYEQYF	TGTGCCAGCAGCCATAGCTCCTACGAGCAGTACTTC
NA	TRBJ2-2	TRBV7-2	NA	CASSLSKFGELFF	TGTGCCAGCAGTTTGAGCAAGTTTGGGGAGCTGTTTTTT
once	TRBJ2-6	TRBV10-3	NA	CAVDGSSGANVLTF	TGTGCCGTGGATGGGAGCTCTGGGGCCAACGTCCTGACTTTC
NA	TRBJ1-4	TRBV5-1	TRBD1	CASSSGQGAWEKLFF	TGCGCCAGCAGCTCCGGACAGGGGGCTTGGGAAAAACTGTTTTTT
NA	TRBJ1-4	TRBV5-1	NA	CASSSLISQGSEKLFF	TGCGCCAGCAGCTCTTTAATCTCCCAGGGGTCTGAAAAACTGTTTTTT
NA	TRBJ2-1	TRBV6-2/TRBV6-3	NA	CASSYAVGGAVSTKSYNEQFF	TGTGCCAGCAGTTATGCTGTAGGCGGGGCCGTATCGACTAAGTCCTACAATGAGCAGTTCTTC
NA	TRBJ2-7	TRBV7-2	NA	CASSLGQGPSEQYF	TGTGCCAGCAGCTTAGGCCAGGGCCCGAGCGAGCAGTACTTC
NA	TRBJ2-2	TRBV14	NA	CASSRRGTDTGELFF	TGTGCCAGCAGCCGGCGGGGTACGGACACCGGGGAGCTGTTTTTT
NA	TRBJ1-2	TRBV9	NA	CASSVAGQPTHYGYTF	TGTGCCAGCAGCGTAGCAGGACAGCCAACTCACTATGGCTACACCTTC
once	TRBJ2-1	TRBV5-1	TRBD2	CASSSGPGLAGAYSYNEQFF	TGCGCCAGCAGCTCAGGACCGGGACTAGCGGGGGCCTACTCCTACAATGAGCAGTTCTTC
NA	TRBJ2-7	TRBV6-5	TRBD2	CASSRGGRSYEQYF	TGTGCCAGCAGCCGGGGGGGCAGGTCCTACGAGCAGTACTTC
NA	TRBJ2-1	TRBV7-9	NA	CASSLETGRYNEQFF	TGTGCCAGCAGCTTAGAGACGGGGAGGTACAATGAGCAGTTCTTC
NA	TRBJ2-2	TRBV19	NA	CASSIRTANTGELFF	TGTGCCAGTAGTATTAGGACAGCTAACACCGGGGAGCTGTTTTTT
NA	TRBJ1-1	TRBV5-6	NA	CASSFTGSGTEAFF	TGTGCCAGCAGCTTCACAGGGTCGGGCACTGAAGCTTTCTTT
few	TRBJ2-1	TRBV7-9	TRBD2	CASSQLAGNYSYNEQFF	TGTGCCAGCAGCCAACTAGCGGGTAATTACTCCTACAATGAGCAGTTCTTC